A selection of T cell receptor beta chains follows, all from one sample in a study of neurological immune-mediated disorders. TCRdb ran MiXCR on the 5' RACE reads and lists one entry per CDR3 protein. The sample contains some 87,000 distinct CDR3 sequences, almost 6% of which appear only once. The sequenced sample consisted of PBMCs. All receptors come from an older woman with multiple sclerosis. Both conserved end residues are part of each CDR3.

cdr3_aa: CAIRDSGGENIQYF
v_call: TRBV10-3

cdr3_aa: CARWPRLFF
v_call: TRBV5-3

cdr3_aa: CSAATGTSGTRSYNEQFF
v_call: TRBV20-1

cdr3_aa: CASSVDLELVEQYF
v_call: TRBV9

cdr3_aa: CASSPPGQGGGYTF
v_call: TRBV18

cdr3_aa: CASSFIPSGVGEQYF
v_call: TRBV28

cdr3_aa: CASSRGLLNEKLFF
v_call: TRBV7-2

cdr3_aa: CASSPTGGEVDYGYTF
v_call: TRBV4-2

cdr3_aa: CASSSRPDTDTQYF
v_call: TRBV5-1

cdr3_aa: CASSTYTDEQFF
v_call: TRBV7-2

cdr3_aa: CASSPELATYNEQFF
v_call: TRBV5-1

cdr3_aa: CASGGKVAGGPNEQFF
v_call: TRBV6-6

cdr3_aa: CASSDFEADTQYF
v_call: TRBV6-4

cdr3_aa: CASSYQDPWDTQYF
v_call: TRBV6-5

cdr3_aa: CASSLWMNNEQFF
v_call: TRBV5-1

cdr3_aa: CASRDSGLYEQFF
v_call: TRBV6-5

cdr3_aa: CASSLGGNNYGYTF
v_call: TRBV11-2

cdr3_aa: CASSQDSGGLSYEQYF
v_call: TRBV3-1

cdr3_aa: CASSQNQGERRWTGELFF
v_call: TRBV5-1

cdr3_aa: CSAGMDGNQETQYF
v_call: TRBV20-1

cdr3_aa: CASSPEGASYEQYF
v_call: TRBV5-1

cdr3_aa: CASSFGDRAGYTF
v_call: TRBV7-6

cdr3_aa: CASSFGDNYEQYF
v_call: TRBV7-9

cdr3_aa: CSVEAKIAGGHNEQFF
v_call: TRBV29-1

cdr3_aa: CASSLDGRGREQYF
v_call: TRBV5-1

cdr3_aa: CSVSDAVSVNEQFF
v_call: TRBV29-1

cdr3_aa: CASSLVPSTKNIQYF
v_call: TRBV5-1

cdr3_aa: CASSYERGSTDTQYF
v_call: TRBV7-2

cdr3_aa: CASRLWGAETQYF
v_call: TRBV12-3/TRBV12-4

cdr3_aa: CASRGVGKGGETQYF
v_call: TRBV7-2

cdr3_aa: CSARDRQDYEQYF
v_call: TRBV20-1

cdr3_aa: CSARDPARDSVNTEAFF
v_call: TRBV20-1

cdr3_aa: CASLTGGSADTQYF
v_call: TRBV5-5

cdr3_aa: CSAGAQYF
v_call: TRBV20-1

cdr3_aa: CASSQAGQNWGYTF
v_call: TRBV3-1

cdr3_aa: CASRRRMNTEAFF
v_call: TRBV11-2

cdr3_aa: CSARDWATPTGELFF
v_call: TRBV20-1

cdr3_aa: CASSFRDGRVETQYF
v_call: TRBV5-1

cdr3_aa: CASRHPPGQGFEETQYF
v_call: TRBV28

cdr3_aa: CASSQVRGANVLTF
v_call: TRBV3-1

cdr3_aa: CASRFHGTDTQYF
v_call: TRBV5-1

cdr3_aa: CASSLRQGGETQYF
v_call: TRBV7-9

cdr3_aa: CASSTRTGDYGYTF
v_call: TRBV5-1

cdr3_aa: CASSHSGGAQETQYF
v_call: TRBV7-9

cdr3_aa: CASQGGGSQNEKLFF
v_call: TRBV12-3/TRBV12-4

cdr3_aa: CASSLGTSVGEQFF
v_call: TRBV5-1

cdr3_aa: CASSFPNQPQHF
v_call: TRBV7-9

cdr3_aa: CASSLQGAGTEAFF
v_call: TRBV12-3/TRBV12-4

cdr3_aa: CASSARQGAYEQYF
v_call: TRBV12-3/TRBV12-4